The T cell receptor beta chain described here comes from a study of early T cells in non-severe SARS-CoV-2 infection. Study summary: The authors sequenced bulk RNA from unsorted whole blood, leaving chains unpaired.

The CDR3 contains 14 residues. Trimming left V 5 bases short and J 1 base short, with 10 bases between. The V gene's germline CDR1 is MNHNS and CDR2 SASEGT. Remarks on this clonotype: Its antigen is undetermined.

General observations from the study: Lookups in VDJdb leaned toward anti-spike CD8 responses and missed private and CD4 specificities.

Unique molecular identifiers (one per individual cDNA molecule) were attached. TCRdb redid the calling of the 5' RACE reads with MiXCR, one entry per CDR3 protein. The data hold about 77,000 distinct CDR3 sequences, with roughly 9.4% observed a single time. This rearrangement joins TRBV6-1 to TRBJ2-3; D call uncertain. The receptor was isolated from an adult who was a healthcare worker with PCR-confirmed SARS-CoV-2 infection or an uninfected control (not recorded which). The sample comprised whole blood. Written as DNA, the CDR3 is TGTGCCAGCAGTAATCTCTTGGGCACAGATACGCAGTATTTT. Amino acid sequence: CASSNLLGTDTQYF.